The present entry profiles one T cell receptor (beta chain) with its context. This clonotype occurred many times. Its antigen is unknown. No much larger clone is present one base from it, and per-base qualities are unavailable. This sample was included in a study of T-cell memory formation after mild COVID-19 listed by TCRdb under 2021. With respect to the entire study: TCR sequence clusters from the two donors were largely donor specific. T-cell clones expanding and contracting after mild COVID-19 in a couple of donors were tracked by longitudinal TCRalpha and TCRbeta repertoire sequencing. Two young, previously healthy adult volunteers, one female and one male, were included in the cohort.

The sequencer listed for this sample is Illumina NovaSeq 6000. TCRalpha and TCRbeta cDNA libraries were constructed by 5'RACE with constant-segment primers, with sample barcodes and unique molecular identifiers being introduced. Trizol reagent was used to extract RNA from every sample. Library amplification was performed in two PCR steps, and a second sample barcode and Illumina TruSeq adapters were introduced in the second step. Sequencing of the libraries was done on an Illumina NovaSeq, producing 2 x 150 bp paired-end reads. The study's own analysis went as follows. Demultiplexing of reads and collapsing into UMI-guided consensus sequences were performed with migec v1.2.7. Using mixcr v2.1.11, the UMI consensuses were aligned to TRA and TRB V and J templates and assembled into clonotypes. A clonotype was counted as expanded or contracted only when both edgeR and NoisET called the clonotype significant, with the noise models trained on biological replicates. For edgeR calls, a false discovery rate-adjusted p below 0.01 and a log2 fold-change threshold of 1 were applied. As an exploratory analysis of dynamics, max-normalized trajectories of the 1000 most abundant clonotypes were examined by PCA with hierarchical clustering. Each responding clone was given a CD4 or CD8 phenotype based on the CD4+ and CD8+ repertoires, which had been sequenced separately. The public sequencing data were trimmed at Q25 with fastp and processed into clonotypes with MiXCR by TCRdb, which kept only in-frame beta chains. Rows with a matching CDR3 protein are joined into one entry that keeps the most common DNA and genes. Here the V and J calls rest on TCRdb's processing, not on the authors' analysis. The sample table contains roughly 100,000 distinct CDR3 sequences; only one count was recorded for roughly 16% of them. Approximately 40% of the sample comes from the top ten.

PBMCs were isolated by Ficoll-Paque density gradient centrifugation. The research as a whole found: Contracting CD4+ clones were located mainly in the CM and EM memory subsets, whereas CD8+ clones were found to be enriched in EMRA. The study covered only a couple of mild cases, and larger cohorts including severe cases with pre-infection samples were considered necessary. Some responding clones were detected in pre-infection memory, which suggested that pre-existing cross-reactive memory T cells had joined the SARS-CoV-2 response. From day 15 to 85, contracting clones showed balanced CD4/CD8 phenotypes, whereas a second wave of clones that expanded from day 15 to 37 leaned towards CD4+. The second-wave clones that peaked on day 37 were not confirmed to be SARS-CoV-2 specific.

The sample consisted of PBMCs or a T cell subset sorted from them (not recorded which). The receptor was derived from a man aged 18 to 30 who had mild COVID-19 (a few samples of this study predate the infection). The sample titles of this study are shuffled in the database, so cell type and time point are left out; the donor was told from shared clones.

The CDR3 protein is CASSEFDFYNEQFF. The DNA sequence is TGTGCCAGCAGTGAATTCGACTTTTACAATGAGCAGTTCTTC. The chain was built from TRBV2 and TRBJ2-1; no confident D gene assignment can be made. The germline V gene specifies SNHLY as CDR1 and FYNNEI as CDR2. V and J are truncated by 2 bases and 4 bases respectively, leaving an intervening sequence of 9 bases. The CDR3 sequence holds 14 residues, the cysteine and phenylalanine included. Only CDR3 DNA remains: 42 bases, in frame from the first base.